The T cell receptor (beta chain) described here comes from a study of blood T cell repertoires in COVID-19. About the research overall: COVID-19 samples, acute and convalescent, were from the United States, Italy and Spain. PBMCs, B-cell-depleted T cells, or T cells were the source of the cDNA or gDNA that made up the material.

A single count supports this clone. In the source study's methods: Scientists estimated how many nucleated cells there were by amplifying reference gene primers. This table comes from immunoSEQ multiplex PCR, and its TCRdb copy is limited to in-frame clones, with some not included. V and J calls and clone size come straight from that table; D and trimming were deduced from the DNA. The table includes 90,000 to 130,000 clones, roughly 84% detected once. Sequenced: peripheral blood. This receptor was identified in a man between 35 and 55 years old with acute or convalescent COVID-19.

This CDR3 is CASSPQRGLWNEQFF. In DNA, the CDR3 is TGTGCCAGCAGTCCCCAGCGGGGATTGTGGAATGAGCAGTTCTTC. The rearrangement links TRBV14 to TRBJ2-1; 7 bases agree with TRBD2. The CDR3 contains 15 residues. V shed 6 bases, J shed 7 bases, and the junction held 12 bases outside the gene matches. Per the germline V gene, CDR1 is SGHDN and CDR2 is FVKESK.